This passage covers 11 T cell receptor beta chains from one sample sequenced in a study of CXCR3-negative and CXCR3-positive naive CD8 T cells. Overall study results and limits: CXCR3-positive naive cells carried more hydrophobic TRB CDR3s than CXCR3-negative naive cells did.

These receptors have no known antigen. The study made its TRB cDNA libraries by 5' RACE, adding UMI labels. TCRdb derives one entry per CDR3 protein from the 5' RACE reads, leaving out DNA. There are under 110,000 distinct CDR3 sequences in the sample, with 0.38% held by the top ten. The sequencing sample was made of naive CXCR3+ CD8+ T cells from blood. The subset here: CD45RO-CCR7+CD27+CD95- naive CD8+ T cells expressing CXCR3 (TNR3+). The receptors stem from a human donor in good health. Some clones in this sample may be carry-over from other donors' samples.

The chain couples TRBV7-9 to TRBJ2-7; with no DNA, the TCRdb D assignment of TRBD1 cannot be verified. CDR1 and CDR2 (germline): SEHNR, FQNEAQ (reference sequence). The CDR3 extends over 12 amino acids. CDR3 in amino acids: CASSGGLYEQYF.

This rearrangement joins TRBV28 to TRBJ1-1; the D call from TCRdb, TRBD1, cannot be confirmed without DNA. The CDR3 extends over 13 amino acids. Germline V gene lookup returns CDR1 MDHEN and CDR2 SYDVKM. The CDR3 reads CASSLQGGTEAFF.

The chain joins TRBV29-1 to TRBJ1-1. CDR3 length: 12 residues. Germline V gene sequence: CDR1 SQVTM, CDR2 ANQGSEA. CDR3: CSVPGWDTEAFF.

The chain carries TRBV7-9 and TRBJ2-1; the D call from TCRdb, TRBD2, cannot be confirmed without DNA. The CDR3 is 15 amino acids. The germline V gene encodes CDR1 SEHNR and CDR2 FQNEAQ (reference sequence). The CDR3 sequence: CASSLKVAGANEQFF. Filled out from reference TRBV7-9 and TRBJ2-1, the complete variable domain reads DTGVSQNPRHKITKRGQNVTFRCDPISEHNRLYWYRQTLGQGPEFLTYFQNEAQLEKSRLLSDRFSAERPKGSFSTLEIQRTEQGDSAMYLCASSLKVAGANEQFFGPGTRLTVL.

CDR3 loop: CASSLASPLAEAFF. The chain uses TRBV7-9 and TRBJ1-1; no DNA is available, so the TRBD1 call from TCRdb remains unchecked. The germline V gene encodes CDR1 SEHNR and CDR2 FQNEAQ (reference sequence). There are 14 residues in the CDR3.

CDR3 residues: CASTPPTVYTTNEKLFF. The genes are TRBV28 and TRBJ1-4; TCRdb picks TRBD1, but there is no DNA to check that call. CDR1 is MDHEN and CDR2 is SYDVKM in the germline V gene. The length of the CDR3 is 17 residues.

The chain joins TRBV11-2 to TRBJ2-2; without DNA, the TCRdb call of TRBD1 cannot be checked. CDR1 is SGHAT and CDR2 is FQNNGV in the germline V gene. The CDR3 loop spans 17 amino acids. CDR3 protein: CASSLTDRTLNTGELFF.

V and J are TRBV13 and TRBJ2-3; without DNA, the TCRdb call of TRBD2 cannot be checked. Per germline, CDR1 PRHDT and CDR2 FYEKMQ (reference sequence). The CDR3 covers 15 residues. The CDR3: CASSSRTVNTDTQYF. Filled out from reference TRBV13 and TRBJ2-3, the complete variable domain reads AAGVIQSPRHLIKEKRETATLKCYPIPRHDTVYWYQQGPGQDPQFLISFYEKMQSDKGSIPDRFSAQQFSDYHSELNMSSLELGDSALYFCASSSRTVNTDTQYFGPGTRLTVL.

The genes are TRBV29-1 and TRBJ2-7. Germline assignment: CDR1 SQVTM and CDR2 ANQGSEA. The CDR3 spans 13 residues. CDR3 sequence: CSVEDREPYEQYF.

CDR3 in amino acids: CASSDLDPGANVLTF. This sequence joins TRBV2 and TRBJ2-6. Germline assignment: CDR1 SNHLY and CDR2 FYNNEI. CDR3 size: 15 residues.

The CDR3 sequence: CASRTTSTDTQYF. The chain has TRBV7-9 and TRBJ2-3. Germline V gene lookup returns CDR1 SEHNR and CDR2 FQNEAQ (reference sequence). The CDR3 runs 13 residues. Filled out from reference TRBV7-9 and TRBJ2-3, the complete variable domain reads DTGVSQNPRHKITKRGQNVTFRCDPISEHNRLYWYRQTLGQGPEFLTYFQNEAQLEKSRLLSDRFSAERPKGSFSTLEIQRTEQGDSAMYLCASRTTSTDTQYFGPGTRLTVL.